Shown below are 17 T cell receptor beta chains from a single sample sequenced in a study of T cell repertoires in cytomegalovirus infection. TCRdb itself ran the reads through MiXCR, one entry per CDR3 protein. The table has a few hundred thousand distinct CDR3 sequences, roughly 15% seen once. The source material was PBMCs. The receptors originated from a human donor in good health (CMV status not recorded). Some clones in this sample may be carry-over from other donors' samples.

This clonotype was recorded at least ten times. The V call is TRBV28, the J call TRBJ2-5; 9 nucleotides line up with TRBD1. Germline V lookup: CDR1 MDHEN, CDR2 SYDVKM. V gave up 7 bases and J gave up 4 bases; unmatched junction bases: 7. The CDR3 consists of 14 residues. CDR3 coding DNA: TGTGCCAGCACCCAGGGACAGGGTAGAGAGACCCAGTACTTC. It encodes CASTQGQGRETQYF.

A note on this clonotype: Germline is not matched at one junction end, which may reflect a read error. The chain employs TRBV7-6 and TRBJ1-6; unclear D gene. This CDR3 is 17 amino acids long. Germline V gene data show CDR1 as SGHVS and CDR2 as FNYEAQ. The CDR3 coding sequence is TGTGCCAACAGCTTAGCGGGTGGTGGACGGAAGAATTCACCCCTCCACTTT. Its translation is CANSLAGGGRKNSPLHF.

The chain recombines TRBV6-8 with TRBJ1-3; D perhaps matches TRBD1 (5 bases). The V and J ends lost 8 bases and 0 bases respectively, with 11 bases between them. Germline V CDR1 and CDR2: MNHGY, SAAAGT. The CDR3 runs 14 residues. CDR3 in amino acids: CASWTPNSGNTIYF. The DNA of the CDR3 is TGTGCCAGCTGGACACCGAACTCTGGAAACACCATATATTTT.

Only a few counts were recorded for this clonotype. The chain uses TRBV15 and TRBJ1-3; possibly TRBD1 for D (6 bases). The CDR3 spans 16 residues. CDR1 is LNHNV, CDR2 YYDKDF, per germline (reference sequence). V lost 5 bases and J lost 8, with 22 bases in between. CDR3 coding DNA: TGTGCCACCAGCCGACAAAGGGGGGGAGCTCCGGACACCATATATTTT. This codes for CATSRQRGGAPDTIYF.

A few counts support this clonotype. V and J are TRBV7-9 and TRBJ1-4; no definite D call. Trimming pared 11 bases from V and 0 bases from J, leaving 7 bases between. This CDR3 has 12 residues. Per germline, CDR1 SEHNR and CDR2 FQNEAQ (reference sequence). CDR3 sequence: CAVWATNEKLFF. In nucleotides, the CDR3 is TGTGCCGTATGGGCAACTAATGAAAAACTGTTTTTT. Supplemented by reference TRBV7-9 and TRBJ1-4, the full variable domain reads DTGVSQNPRHKITKRGQNVTFRCDPISEHNRLYWYRQTLGQGPEFLTYFQNEAQLEKSRLLSDRFSAERPKGSFSTLEIQRTEQGDSAMYLCAVWATNEKLFFGSGTQLSVL.

This clonotype came up a few times. This sequence joins TRBV7-2 and TRBJ2-7; no clear D gene. CDR1 SGHTA and CDR2 FQGNSA come from the germline V gene. V was shortened by 2 bases and J by 2 bases, with 10 bases between the two germline ends. The CDR3 totals 14 residues. The CDR3 DNA reads TGTGCCAGCAGCTTATCGGCGTCGCCCTACGAGCAGTACTTC. Residues: CASSLSASPYEQYF.

This clonotype was detected only a few times. The CDR3 DNA reads TGTGCCAGCAGTTATCAGGGGCGATACAATGAGCAGTTCTTC. Protein: CASSYQGRYNEQFF. The rearrangement joins TRBV12-3 or TRBV12-4 to TRBJ2-1; a possible D gene is TRBD1 (6 bases). The CDR3 totals 14 residues. V lost 4 bases and J 4 bases, leaving 11 bases between the germline ends.

Many counts were recorded for this clonotype. V is TRBV6-1 and J is TRBJ2-1; 10 bases match TRBD1. Trimming took 5 bases from V and 6 from J; bases not matched to a gene: 19. The CDR3 has 19 amino acids. The germline V gene has CDR1 MNHNS and CDR2 SASEGT. DNA of the CDR3: TGTGCCAGCAGTAACCTAATTACCACCGGGACAGGGGCCGGCAATGAGCAGTTCTTC. As protein: CASSNLITTGTGAGNEQFF.

V gene TRBV6-6 combines with J gene TRBJ1-1; D gene ambiguous. The CDR3 loop spans 14 amino acids. The V end lost 2 bases, the J end lost 8 bases, and 15 bases lay between the germline ends. Germline values: CDR1 MNHNY, CDR2 SVGAGI (reference sequence). CDR3 coding DNA: TGTGCCAGCAGTTACGGTTTGATCCGGTGGGAAGCTTTCTTT. It specifies CASSYGLIRWEAFF.

This clonotype came up many times. CDR3 sequence (DNA): TGTGCCAGCAGCTTAGAGGGGGGCACGGGACAGGGGGTATATGGCTACACCTTC. This encodes CASSLEGGTGQGVYGYTF. This chain uses TRBV7-2 with TRBJ1-2; TRBD1 aligns across 11 bases. The CDR3 is 18 residues long. The junction had 12 bases not matched to a gene; V was cut back by 1 base and J by 5 bases. Germline V CDR1 and CDR2: SGHTA, FQGNSA.

This clonotype was counted ten times or more. The chain recombines TRBV10-3 with TRBJ2-3; D possibly matches TRBD1 or TRBD2 (5 bases each). V lost 0 bases to trimming and J lost 1 base, with 11 bases between them. The CDR3 extends over 16 amino acids. Germline CDR1 ENHRY, CDR2 SYGVKD. DNA of the CDR3: TGTGCCATCAGTGAGTCCCCGGGGCAGCGCACAGATACGCAGTATTTT. It encodes CAISESPGQRTDTQYF.

This clonotype was observed at least ten times. The chain employs TRBV7-8 and TRBJ1-5, with D uncertain. Per germline, CDR1 SGHVS and CDR2 FQNEAQ. This CDR3 contains 15 residues. Trimming cost V 6 bases and J 3 bases, with 15 bases left between them. CDR3 DNA: TGTGCCAGCAGGTTGTTCCCGGCGTCCAATCAGCCCCAGCATTTT. This encodes CASRLFPASNQPQHF.

Many counts were recorded for this clonotype. The chain couples TRBV7-6 to TRBJ1-5, with D tentatively TRBD1 (6 bases). Looked up from germline, CDR1 is SGHVS and CDR2 is FNYEAQ. This CDR3 spans 14 amino acids. V was trimmed by 3 bases and J by 0 bases, leaving 6 bases between them. CDR3 sequence: CASSLDSSNQPQHF. The CDR3 DNA reads as TGTGCCAGCAGCTTGGACAGTAGCAATCAGCCCCAGCATTTT.

This clonotype was counted a few times. The J gene is TRBJ1-1, the V gene TRBV6-5; 7 positions agree with TRBD1. CDR1 is MNHEY and CDR2 is SVGAGI in the germline V gene. The CDR3 covers 13 residues. Trimming at V came to 7 bases and at J to 5 bases, leaving 7 bases not matched to a gene. In DNA form, the CDR3 reads TGTGCCAGCAACTTCCCAGGGGGAACTGAAGCTTTCTTT. Translating gives CASNFPGGTEAFF.

This clonotype was observed a few times. The J gene is TRBJ2-3, the V gene TRBV20-1; TRBD1 is a possible D gene (6 bases). V lost 6 bases to trimming and J lost 0 bases, with 13 bases between them. CDR3 size: 14 residues. In germline, CDR1 is DFQATT, CDR2 SNEGSKA (reference sequence). Here the CDR3 reads CSAARGSSTDTQYF. The CDR3 DNA follows: TGCAGTGCCGCGAGGGGGTCGAGCACAGATACGCAGTATTTT.

The CDR3 sequence is CASSPRGDFYTEAFF. The DNA of the CDR3 is TGTGCCAGCAGCCCCCGCGGGGACTTCTACACTGAAGCTTTCTTT. V is TRBV5-4 and J is TRBJ1-1, with D possibly matching TRBD1 (5 bases). Trimming cost V 4 bases and J 3 bases, with 16 bases left between them. CDR3 length: 15 residues. Germline V CDR1 and CDR2: SGHNT, YYREEE (reference sequence).

This clonotype was found once. The V gene is TRBV12-3 or TRBV12-4, the J gene TRBJ1-4; D may be TRBD1 (5 bases). V shed 6 bases and J shed 8 bases, with 13 bases lying between them. This CDR3 contains 13 residues. CDR3 in amino acids: CASSTPGGEKLFF. The CDR3 DNA follows: TGTGCCAGCAGCACCCCTGGGGGGGAAAAACTGTTTTTT.